This entry describes one T cell receptor (beta chain). This specimen comes from a study of CD8 T cells in Susac syndrome. Study context: When blood was collected, patients with Susac syndrome were therapy-naive, were taking corticosteroids, or were receiving intravenous immunoglobulin alone.

The length of the CDR3 is 13 residues. Germline V CDR1 and CDR2: LNHDA, SQIVND (reference sequence). V lost 4 bases to trimming and J lost 3 bases, with 9 bases between them. Random-hexamer reverse transcription was applied to roughly 0.45 to 1 ug RNA. TCRdb independently ran MiXCR on the immunoSEQ multiplex PCR reads; one entry per CDR3 protein. The data show about 120,000 distinct CDR3 sequences, roughly 94% seen once. This chain uses TRBV19 with TRBJ1-2, with no clear D. This clonotype originated in a human donor with Susac syndrome. Source material: CD8+ T cells from PBMCs. This CDR3 reads CASSTAVDYGYTF. For the CDR3, the DNA is TGTGCCAGTAGTACCGCGGTTGACTATGGCTACACCTTC.